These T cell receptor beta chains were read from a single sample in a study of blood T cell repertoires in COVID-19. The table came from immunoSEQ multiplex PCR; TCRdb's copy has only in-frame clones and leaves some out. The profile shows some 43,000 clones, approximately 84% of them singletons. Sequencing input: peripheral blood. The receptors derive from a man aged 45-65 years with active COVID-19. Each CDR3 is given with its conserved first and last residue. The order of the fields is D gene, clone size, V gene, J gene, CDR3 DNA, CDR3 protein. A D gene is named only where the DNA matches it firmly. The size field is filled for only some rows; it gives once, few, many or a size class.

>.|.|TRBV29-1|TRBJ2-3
TGCAGCGGAAGGGGGGGTGGTGCAGATACGCAGTATTTT
CSGRGGGADTQYF
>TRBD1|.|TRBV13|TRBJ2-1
TGTGCCAGCAGCGCCCGACAGGGGATCGATTCCTACAATGAGCAGTTCTTC
CASSARQGIDSYNEQFF
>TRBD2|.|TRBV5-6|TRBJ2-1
TGTGCCAGCAGCTTGGCACTAGCGGGGTATCGTGAGCAGTTCTTC
CASSLALAGYREQFF
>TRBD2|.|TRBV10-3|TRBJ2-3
TGTGCCATCAGTGATGGTCTAGCGGGCCGCACAGATACGCAGTATTTT
CAISDGLAGRTDTQYF
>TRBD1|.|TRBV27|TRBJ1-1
TGTGCCAGCAGTCCAGAGACAGGGGCAGGCACTGAAGCTTTCTTT
CASSPETGAGTEAFF
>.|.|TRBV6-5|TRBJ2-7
TGTGCCAGCAGTTACTCTTGGACACGCCTTGCCTACGAGCAGTACTTC
CASSYSWTRLAYEQYF
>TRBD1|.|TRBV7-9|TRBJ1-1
TGTGCCAGCAGCTTAGAGGCAGGGGGGACCACTGAAGCTTTCTTT
CASSLEAGGTTEAFF
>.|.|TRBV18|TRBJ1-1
TGTGCCAGCTCACCGAACCTCCAGGGGAACACTGAAGCTTTCTTT
CASSPNLQGNTEAFF
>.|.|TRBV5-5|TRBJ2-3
TGTGCCAGCAGCTTCGGGTTCACAGATACGCAGTATTTT
CASSFGFTDTQYF
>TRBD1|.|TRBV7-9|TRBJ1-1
TGTGCCAGCAGTTTGGATACAGGGGGCACTGAAGCTTTCTTT
CASSLDTGGTEAFF
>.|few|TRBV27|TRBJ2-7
TGTGCCAGCAGTTTTGTGGGGAGTTCTAACGAGCAGTACTTC
CASSFVGSSNEQYF
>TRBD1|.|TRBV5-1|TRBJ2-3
TGCGCCAGCAGCTTTGGACAGGGGGGCAACACAGATACGCAGTATTTT
CASSFGQGGNTDTQYF
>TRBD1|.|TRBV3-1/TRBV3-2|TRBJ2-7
TGTGCCAGCAGCACGAACCGGGACAGGACCTACGAGCAGTACTTC
CASSTNRDRTYEQYF
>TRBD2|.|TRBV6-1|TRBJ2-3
TGTGCCAGCAGTGAATGGGGGACTAGCGGGGGGATCACAGATACGCAGTATTTT
CASSEWGTSGGITDTQYF
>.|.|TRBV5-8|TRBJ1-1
TGTGCCAGCAGCTCAAGCTGGGGCGCGGCTTTCTTT
CASSSSWGAAFF
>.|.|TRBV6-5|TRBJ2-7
TGTGCCAGCAGCCTAGGTTCCCTCTACGAGCAGTACTTC
CASSLGSLYEQYF
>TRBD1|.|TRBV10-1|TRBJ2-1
TGCGCCAGCAGTCTCGCCCAACTAGGAAGGGGGCGAAATGAGCAGTTCTTC
CASSLAQLGRGRNEQFF
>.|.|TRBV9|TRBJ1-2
TGTGCCAGCAGCGTCCACTCGACAGGCCGAAACTATGGCTACACCTTC
CASSVHSTGRNYGYTF
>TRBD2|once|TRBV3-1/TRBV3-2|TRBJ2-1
TGTGCCAGCAGCCAGGGGCTAGCGGGGGGGTACAATGAGCAGTTCTTC
CASSQGLAGGYNEQFF
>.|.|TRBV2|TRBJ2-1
TGTGCCAGCCGGGCTAGCTCAGGTGAGCAGTTCTTC
CASRASSGEQFF
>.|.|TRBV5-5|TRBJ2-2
TGTGCCAGCAGCTTACCCGGAGGAACCGGGGAGCTGTTTTTT
CASSLPGGTGELFF
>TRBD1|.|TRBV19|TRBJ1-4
TGTGCCAGTAGTATAGATCTTTACAGGGGGCCAACTAATGAAAAACTGTTTTTT
CASSIDLYRGPTNEKLFF
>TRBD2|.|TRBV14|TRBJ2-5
TGTGCCAGCAGCAAAGGACTAGCGTCATATGAGACCCAGTACTTC
CASSKGLASYETQYF
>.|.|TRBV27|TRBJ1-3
TGTGCCAGCCCCACCGGGACTCCGAGCCACTCTGGAAACACCATATATTTT
CASPTGTPSHSGNTIYF
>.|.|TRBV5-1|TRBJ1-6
TGCGCCAGCAGCTTGGACAGGGATAATACACCCCTCCACTTT
CASSLDRDNTPLHF
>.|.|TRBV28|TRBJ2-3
TGTGCCAGCAGTTCGGGGGGCTCCACAGATACGCAGTATTTT
CASSSGGSTDTQYF
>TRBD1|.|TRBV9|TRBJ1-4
TGTGCCAGCAGCGTAGGCCCGGGACAGGGGGGCGAAAAACTGTTTTTT
CASSVGPGQGGEKLFF
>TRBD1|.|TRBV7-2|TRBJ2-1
TGTGCCAGCAGCTGGACAGGGCCTTACAATGAGCAGTTCTTC
CASSWTGPYNEQFF
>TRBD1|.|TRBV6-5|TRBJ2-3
TGTGCCAGCAGTTACTCGGGACAGGTCACAGATACGCAGTATTTT
CASSYSGQVTDTQYF
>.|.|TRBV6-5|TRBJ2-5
TGTGCCAGCAGTCAGTTCCAGGGGCTGGAGACCCAGTACTTC
CASSQFQGLETQYF
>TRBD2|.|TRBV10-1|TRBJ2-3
TGCGCCAGCAGTGAGGGGGGGACTACCGGATGGCGGACGCAGTATTTT
CASSEGGTTGWRTQYF
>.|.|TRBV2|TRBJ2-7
TGTGCCAGCAGCGAGTACGACGGAGATTATCCCCCTAAGGAGCAGTACTTC
CASSEYDGDYPPKEQYF